This T cell receptor beta chain was captured by sequencing in a study of OX40 agonist ivuxolimab in advanced cancers. In terms of the full investigation: Ivuxolimab, which targeted the costimulatory receptor OX40 (CD134), was an agonistic, fully human IgG2 monoclonal antibody. The paper reports the monotherapy dose-escalation portion (N = 52 patients) of the phase I ivuxolimab trial. The point of sequencing TCRbeta in the periphery was to test whether ivuxolimab changed TCR sequence diversity and drove clonal T-cell expansion. Of the roughly 50 dose-escalation patients, hepatocellular carcinoma was present in about 20, melanoma in around 15, renal cell carcinoma in 9 and head and neck cancer in 9. Patients were allowed to have had prior anti-PD-1, anti-PD-L1 or anti-CTLA-4 therapy, and more than 35% of the dose-escalation patients had been treated with checkpoint inhibitors. Intravenous ivuxolimab was administered to patients every 2 weeks at six dose levels: 0.01, 0.1, 0.3, 1.5, 3 and 10 mg/kg. Partial responses occurred in three dose-escalation patients, of whom one had hepatocellular carcinoma and two had cutaneous melanoma. A male proportion of roughly 85% and a mean age of approximately 55 years, ranging from 23 to 79, were recorded for the dose-escalation cohort. Summary of the overall study and its limitations: Low levels of normalized T-cell clonal expansion were also seen in some patients who did not respond. At doses of 0.1 to 3.0 mg/kg, clonal expansion of both CD4+ and CD8+ T cells in blood was seen between baseline and week 6. In the 0.1-3.0 mg/kg groups, partial responders had among the lowest normalized peripheral clonal expansion, particularly in CD8+ T cells. On average, CD8+ T cells showed more expanded clones than CD4+ T cells after ivuxolimab. Antigen specificity was not determined for the clonally expanded peripheral T cells.

Germline trimming: 3 bases from V, 6 bases from J; junction bases outside gene matches: 11. CDR1 and CDR2 were assigned from the germline V gene as MDHEN and SYDVKM. The CDR3 sequence holds 16 residues, the cysteine and phenylalanine included. Here the CDR3 DNA is all that survives: 48 bases in frame from base 1. Genomic DNA was isolated from the sorted cells so that the TCRbeta CDR3 region could be sequenced. TCRbeta CDR3 regions were sequenced using the immunoSEQ Assay. Held by TCRdb, this immuneACCESS table contains in-frame sequences only and omits some clones. Under half of the omission traces to an unresolved V gene where checked; the cause of the rest is unknown. The sample table contains about 20,000 clones; only one count was recorded for approximately 70% of them. Roughly 20% of the sample comes from the top ten. This clone was detected a few times. Its cognate antigen has yet to be identified. Base qualities are not recorded, but no much larger clone differs from it by a single base.

The trial excluded patients who had a history of autoimmune disease or were on systemic immunosuppression. Peripheral blood for TCR sequencing was collected from all dose cohorts at baseline, on cycle 4 day 1, and on cycle 7 day 1. The samples were taken from a phase I, first-in-human, multicenter, open-label dose-escalation trial of ivuxolimab. Adults with locally advanced or metastatic head and neck squamous cell, hepatocellular, melanoma or renal cell carcinoma were enrolled in the trial. CD4+ and CD8+ T cells were sorted separately from peripheral blood before TCR sequencing. The chain couples TRBV28 to TRBJ2-3, and 8 junction bases match TRBD2. The TCR comes from an adult with an advanced solid tumor such as melanoma, head and neck, liver or kidney cancer. Sequenced here: CD4+ or CD8+ T cells sorted from blood, sampled in a trial of the OX40 agonist ivuxolimab. CDR3 loop: CASSLGAGVLTDTQYF. The nucleotides read TGTGCCAGCAGTTTGGGAGCGGGGGTGCTCACGGATACGCAGTATTTT.